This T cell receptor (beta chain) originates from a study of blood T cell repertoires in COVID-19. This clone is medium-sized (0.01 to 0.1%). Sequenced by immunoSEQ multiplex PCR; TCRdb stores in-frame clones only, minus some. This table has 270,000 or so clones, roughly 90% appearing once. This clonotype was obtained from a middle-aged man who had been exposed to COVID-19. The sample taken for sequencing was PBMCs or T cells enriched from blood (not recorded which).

For the CDR3, the DNA is TGTGCCAGCTCCAGGGACAGGGGCGGGGAGCAGTACTTC. Translated, it gives CASSRDRGGEQYF. This sequence joins TRBV18 and TRBJ2-7, with TRBD1 matching over 10 bases. The CDR3 length is 13 residues. Losses at the gene ends were 6 bases for V and 7 bases for J; bases not matched to a gene: 6. Germline CDR1 reads KGHSH; CDR2 reads LQKENI.